The T cell receptor (beta chain) described here comes from a study of T cell responses to AZD1222 COVID-19 vaccine. The J segment lost 7 bases and the V segment lost 0 bases, leaving 12 bases of the junction unmatched. Germline lookup yields CDR1 LGHDT and CDR2 YNNKEL (reference sequence). The CDR3 extends over 17 amino acids. Profiled with immunoSEQ multiplex PCR; TCRdb holds only in-frame clones, not every one. Of 150,000 to 200,000 clones in the sample, approximately 90% were seen once. The chain recombines TRBV3-1 (or the pseudogene TRBV3-2) with TRBJ2-5; 9 nucleotides line up with TRBD2. The sequence was collected from an adult who received the AZD1222 COVID-19 vaccine. The source material was peripheral blood, sampled 28 days after the second AZD1222 dose. CDR3 region: CASSQDAASGARGTQYF. The CDR3 coding sequence is TGTGCCAGCAGCCAAGATGCGGCTAGCGGGGCCCGAGGGACCCAGTACTTC.